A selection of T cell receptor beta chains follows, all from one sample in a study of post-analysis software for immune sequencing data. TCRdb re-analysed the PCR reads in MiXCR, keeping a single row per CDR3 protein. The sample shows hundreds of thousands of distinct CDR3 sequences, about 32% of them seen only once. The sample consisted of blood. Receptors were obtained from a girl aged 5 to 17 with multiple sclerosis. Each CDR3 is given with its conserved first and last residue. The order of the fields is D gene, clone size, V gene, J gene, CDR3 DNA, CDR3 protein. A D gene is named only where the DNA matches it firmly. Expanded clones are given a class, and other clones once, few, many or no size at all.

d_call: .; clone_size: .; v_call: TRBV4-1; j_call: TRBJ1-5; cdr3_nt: TGCGCCAGCAGCCAAGAGGAAGGGGTAGGTCAGCCCCAGCATTTT; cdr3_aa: CASSQEEGVGQPQHF
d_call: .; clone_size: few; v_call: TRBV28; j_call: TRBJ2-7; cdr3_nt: TGTGCCACCAAAAAGGAGGGGGAGGTGGCCGAGCAGTACTTC; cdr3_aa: CATKKEGEVAEQYF
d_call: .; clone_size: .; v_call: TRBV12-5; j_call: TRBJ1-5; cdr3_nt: TGTGCTAGTGGTGGGGAGAGTAGCAATCAGCCCCAGCATTTT; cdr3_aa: CASGGESSNQPQHF
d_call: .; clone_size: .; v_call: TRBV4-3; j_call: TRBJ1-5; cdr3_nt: TGCGCCAGCAGCCAAGATAACGGAAGCAATCAGCCCCAGCATTTT; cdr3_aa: CASSQDNGSNQPQHF
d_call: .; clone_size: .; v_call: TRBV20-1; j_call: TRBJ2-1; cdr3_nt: TGCAGTGCCCCAGGGCGACGGGACTCCATAGCTTATGAGCAGTTCTTC; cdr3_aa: CSAPGRRDSIAYEQFF
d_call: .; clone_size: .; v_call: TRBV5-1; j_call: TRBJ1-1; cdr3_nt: TGCGCCAGCAGGCGGACCGGGACCTTGAACACTGAAGCTTTCTTT; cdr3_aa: CASRRTGTLNTEAFF
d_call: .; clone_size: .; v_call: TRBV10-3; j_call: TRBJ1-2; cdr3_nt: TGTGCCATCAGTGAGTCTGGGGCAGGCTATGGCTACACCTTC; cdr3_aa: CAISESGAGYGYTF
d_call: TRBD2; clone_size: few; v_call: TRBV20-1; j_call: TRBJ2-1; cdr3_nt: TGCAGTGCTAGAGATGGGGTAGCGGGGTCGTACAATGAGCAGTTCTTC; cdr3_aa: CSARDGVAGSYNEQFF
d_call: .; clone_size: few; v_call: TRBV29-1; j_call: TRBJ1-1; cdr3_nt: TGCAGCGTTCACTGGACTGAAGCTTTCTTT; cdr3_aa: CSVHWTEAFF
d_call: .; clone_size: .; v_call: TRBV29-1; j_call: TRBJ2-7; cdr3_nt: TGCAGCGTCGAAGATGGAGCTAGAACCCGCTACGAGCAGTACTTC; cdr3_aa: CSVEDGARTRYEQYF
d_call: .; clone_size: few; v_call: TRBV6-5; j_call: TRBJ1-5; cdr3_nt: TGTGCCAGCAGTTACAACCGGGGCGGCCAGCCCCAGCATTTT; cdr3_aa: CASSYNRGGQPQHF
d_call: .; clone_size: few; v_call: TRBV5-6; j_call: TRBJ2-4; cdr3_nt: TGTGCCAGCAGCTTTTGGGACTCCCCCCTGGAGCAGTACTTC; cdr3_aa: CASSFWDSPLEQYF
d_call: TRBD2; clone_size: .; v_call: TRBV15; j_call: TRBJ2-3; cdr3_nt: TGTGCCACCAGCAGGTCGCTAGCGGGCGCTAGCACAGATACGCAGTATTTT; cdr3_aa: CATSRSLAGASTDTQYF
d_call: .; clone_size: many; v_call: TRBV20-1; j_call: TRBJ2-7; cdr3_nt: TGCAGTGCTAGCTCAGCGGGTGGCTACGAGCAGTACTTC; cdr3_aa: CSASSAGGYEQYF
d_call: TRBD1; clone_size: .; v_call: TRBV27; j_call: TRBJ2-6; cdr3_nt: TGTGCCAGCAGTGACCGGGACAGGGGCTTAACTGGGGCCAACGTCCTGACTTTC; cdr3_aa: CASSDRDRGLTGANVLTF
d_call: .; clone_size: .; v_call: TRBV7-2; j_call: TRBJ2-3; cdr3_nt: TGTGCCAGCAGCTGCGGCCCGAGCGCAGATACGCAGTATTTT; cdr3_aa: CASSCGPSADTQYF
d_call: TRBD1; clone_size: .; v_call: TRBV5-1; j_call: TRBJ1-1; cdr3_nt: TGCGCCAGCAGCCACTCCGGGACAGGGGCTGAAGCTTTCTTT; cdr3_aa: CASSHSGTGAEAFF
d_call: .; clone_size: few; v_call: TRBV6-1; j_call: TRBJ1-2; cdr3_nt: TGTGCCAGCACGGACTATGGCTACACCTTC; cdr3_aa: CASTDYGYTF
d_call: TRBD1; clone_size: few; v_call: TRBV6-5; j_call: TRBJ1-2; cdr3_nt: TGTGCCAGCAGTTACCGGGGACAGGACTATGGCTACACCTTC; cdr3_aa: CASSYRGQDYGYTF
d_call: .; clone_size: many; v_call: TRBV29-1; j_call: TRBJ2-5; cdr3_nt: TGCAGCGTCCGGGGCCGCCAAGAGACCCAGTACTTC; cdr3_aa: CSVRGRQETQYF
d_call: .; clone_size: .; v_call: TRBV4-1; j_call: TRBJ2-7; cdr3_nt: TGCGCCAGCAGCCAGGCGTCTCTCAATGAGCAGTACTTC; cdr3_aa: CASSQASLNEQYF
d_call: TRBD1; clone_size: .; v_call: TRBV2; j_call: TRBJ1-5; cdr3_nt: TGTGCCAGCAGCCGTAGGGACAGCTCTTTGGGGCCCCAGCATTTT; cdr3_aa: CASSRRDSSLGPQHF
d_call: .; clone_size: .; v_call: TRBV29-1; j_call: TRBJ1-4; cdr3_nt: TGCAGCGTTGGGGAGTCCCCTGCAACTAATGAAAAACTGTTTTTT; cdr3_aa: CSVGESPATNEKLFF
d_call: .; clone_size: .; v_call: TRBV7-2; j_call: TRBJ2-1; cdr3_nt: TGTGCCAGCAGCCCTATCGCAGGCAGCCTCAATGAGCAGTTCTTC; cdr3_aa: CASSPIAGSLNEQFF
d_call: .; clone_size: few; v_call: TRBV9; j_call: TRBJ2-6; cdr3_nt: TGTGCCAGCACCCCGGGCGTGGCTGGGGCCAACGTCCTGACTTTC; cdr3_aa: CASTPGVAGANVLTF
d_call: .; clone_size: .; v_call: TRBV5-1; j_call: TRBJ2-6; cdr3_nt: TGCGCCAGCAGCGGGACCATAAGCTCTGGGGCCAACGTCCTGACTTTC; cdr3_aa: CASSGTISSGANVLTF
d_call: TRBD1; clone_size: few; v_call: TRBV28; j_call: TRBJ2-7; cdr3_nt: TGTGCCAGCAGTTTAAGGGGTGCGGGGACAGGGGGCTACGAGCAGTACTTC; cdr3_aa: CASSLRGAGTGGYEQYF
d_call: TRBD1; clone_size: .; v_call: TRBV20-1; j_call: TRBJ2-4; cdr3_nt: TGCAGTGCTAGGACGAAGGGACAGGGCAGGAACATTCAGTACTTC; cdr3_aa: CSARTKGQGRNIQYF
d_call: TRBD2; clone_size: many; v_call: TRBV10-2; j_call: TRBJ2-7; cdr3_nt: TGCGCCAGCAGTATGTTAGCGGGAACCTACGAGCAGTACTTC; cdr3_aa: CASSMLAGTYEQYF
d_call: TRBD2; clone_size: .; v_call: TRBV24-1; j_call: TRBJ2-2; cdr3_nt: TGTGCCACCAGTGATTCCCCCGGGGTAGCGGGGAGCACCGGGGAGCTGTTTTTT; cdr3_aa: CATSDSPGVAGSTGELFF
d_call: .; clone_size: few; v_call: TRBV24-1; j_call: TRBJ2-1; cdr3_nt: TGTGCCACCAGTGATGCCCTGACCCACAATGAGCAGTTCTTC; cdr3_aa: CATSDALTHNEQFF
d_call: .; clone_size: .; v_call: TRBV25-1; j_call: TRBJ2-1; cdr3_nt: TGTGCCACCGCTAGCAGCACTGAGCAGTTCTTC; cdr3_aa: CATASSTEQFF
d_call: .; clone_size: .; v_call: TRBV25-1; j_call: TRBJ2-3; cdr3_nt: TGTGCCAGCACAGTAGGGGGTCGTGGCACAGATACGCAGTATTTT; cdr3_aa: CASTVGGRGTDTQYF
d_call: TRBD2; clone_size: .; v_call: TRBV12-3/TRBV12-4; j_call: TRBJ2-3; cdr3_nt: TGTGCCAGCAGTTTAGGGACTAGCCGTAGCACAGATACGCAGTATTTT; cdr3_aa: CASSLGTSRSTDTQYF
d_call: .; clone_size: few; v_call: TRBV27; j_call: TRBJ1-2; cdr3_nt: TGTGCCAGCAGTTTAGGGGCCTTTTATGGCTACACCTTC; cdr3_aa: CASSLGAFYGYTF
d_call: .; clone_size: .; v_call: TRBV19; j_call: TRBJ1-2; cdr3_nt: TGTGCCAGTAGGGTGGGGAACTATGGCTACACCTTC; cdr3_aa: CASRVGNYGYTF
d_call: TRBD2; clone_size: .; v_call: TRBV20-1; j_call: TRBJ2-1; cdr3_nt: TGCAGTGCTAGAGATCCGACTAGCGGGAGGGCCATCAGCCAATCTGATGAGCAGTTCTTC; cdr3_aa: CSARDPTSGRAISQSDEQFF
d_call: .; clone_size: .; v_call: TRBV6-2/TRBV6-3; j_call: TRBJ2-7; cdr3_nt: TGTGCCAGCAAGAAAATAGACCGCTCCTACGAGCGGTACTTC; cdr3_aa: CASKKIDRSYERYF
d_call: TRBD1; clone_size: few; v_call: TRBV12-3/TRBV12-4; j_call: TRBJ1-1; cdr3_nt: TGTGCCAGCATCGTGGGACAGATGAACACTGAAGCTTTCTTT; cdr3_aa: CASIVGQMNTEAFF
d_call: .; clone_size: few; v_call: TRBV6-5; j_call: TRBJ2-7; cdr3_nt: TGTGCCAGCAGTTACTCGGGGCAGGACACCTACGAGCAGTACTTC; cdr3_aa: CASSYSGQDTYEQYF
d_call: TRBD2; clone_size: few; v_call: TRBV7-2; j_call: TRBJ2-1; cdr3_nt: TGTGCCAGCAGCTTAGCCGCCAGCGGGACCTACAATGAGCAGTTCTTC; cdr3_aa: CASSLAASGTYNEQFF
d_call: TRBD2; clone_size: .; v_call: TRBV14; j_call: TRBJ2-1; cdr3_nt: TGTGCCAGCAGCCACCGACTAGCGGGGGGATACAATGAGCAGTTCTTC; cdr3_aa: CASSHRLAGGYNEQFF
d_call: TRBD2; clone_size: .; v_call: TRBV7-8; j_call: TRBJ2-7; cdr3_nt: TGTGCCAGCAGCTTAGAGTTAGCGGGAATCGAGCAGTACTTC; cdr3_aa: CASSLELAGIEQYF
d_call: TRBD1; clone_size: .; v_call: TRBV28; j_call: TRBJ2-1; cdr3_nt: TGTGCCAGCAGTCCACACAGGGGGGCCCTGGACAATGAGCAGTTCTTC; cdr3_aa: CASSPHRGALDNEQFF
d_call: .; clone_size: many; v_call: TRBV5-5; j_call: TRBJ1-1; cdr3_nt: TGTGCCAGCAGCTTGGCCCACAGGAACACTGAAGCTTTCTTT; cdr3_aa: CASSLAHRNTEAFF
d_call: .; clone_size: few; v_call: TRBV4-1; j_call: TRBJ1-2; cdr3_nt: TGCGCCAGCAGCCAAAACAGGGTTTTCACTTATGGCTACACCTTC; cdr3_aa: CASSQNRVFTYGYTF
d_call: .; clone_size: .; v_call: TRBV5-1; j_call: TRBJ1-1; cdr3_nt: TGCGCCAGCAGCTTGGAGGGGGAAGTGGGCACTGAAGCTTTCTTT; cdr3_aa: CASSLEGEVGTEAFF